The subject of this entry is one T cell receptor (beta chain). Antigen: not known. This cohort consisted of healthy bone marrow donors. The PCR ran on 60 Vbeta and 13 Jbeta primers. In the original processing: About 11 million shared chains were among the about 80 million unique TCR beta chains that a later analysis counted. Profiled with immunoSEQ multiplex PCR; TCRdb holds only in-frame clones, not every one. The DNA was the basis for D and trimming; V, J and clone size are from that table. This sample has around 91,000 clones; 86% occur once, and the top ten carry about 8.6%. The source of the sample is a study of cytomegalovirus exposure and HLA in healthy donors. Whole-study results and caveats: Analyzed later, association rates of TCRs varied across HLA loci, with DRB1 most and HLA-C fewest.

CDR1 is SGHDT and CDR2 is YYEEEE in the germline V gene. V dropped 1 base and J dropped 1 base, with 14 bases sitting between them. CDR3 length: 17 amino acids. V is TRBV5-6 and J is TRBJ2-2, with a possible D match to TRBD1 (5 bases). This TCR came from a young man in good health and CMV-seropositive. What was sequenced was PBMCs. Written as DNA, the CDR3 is TGTGCCAGCAGCTTGCTCGGTGTGGGGCGGAACACCGGGGAGCTGTTTTTT. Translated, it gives CASSLLGVGRNTGELFF.